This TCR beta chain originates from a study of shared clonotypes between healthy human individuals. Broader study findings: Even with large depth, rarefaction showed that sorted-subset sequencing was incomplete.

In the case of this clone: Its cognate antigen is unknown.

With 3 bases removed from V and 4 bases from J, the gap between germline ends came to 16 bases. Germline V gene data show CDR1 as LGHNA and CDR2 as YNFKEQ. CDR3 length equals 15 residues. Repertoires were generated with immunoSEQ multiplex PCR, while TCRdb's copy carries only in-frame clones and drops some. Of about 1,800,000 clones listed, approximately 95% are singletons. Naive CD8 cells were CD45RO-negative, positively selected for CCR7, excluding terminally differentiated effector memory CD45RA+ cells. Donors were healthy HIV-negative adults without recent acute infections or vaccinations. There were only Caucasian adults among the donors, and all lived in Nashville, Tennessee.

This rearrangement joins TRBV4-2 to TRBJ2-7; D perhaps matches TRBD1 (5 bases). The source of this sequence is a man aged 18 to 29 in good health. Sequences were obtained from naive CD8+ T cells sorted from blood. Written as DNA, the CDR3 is TGTGCCAGCAGCCAGGGGCAGGGTTCCCCTTACGAGCAGTACTTC. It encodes CASSQGQGSPYEQYF.